This record concerns one T cell receptor (beta chain) sequence. This clone was seen a few times. It lacks a known antigen. Base qualities are not recorded, but no much larger clone differs from it by a single base. The library relied on the immunoSEQ multiplex PCR assay. DNA from the CD4+ T cells that had been cultured and isolated underwent TCR beta CDR3 sequencing. Processing in the source paper ran as follows. The analysis removed non-productive TCR sequences, trimmed reads to the CDR3 region, and retained only CDR3s that were 7 or more amino acids long. Antigen-specific clonotypes were identified with the MANAFEST web app by comparing expansion in peptide wells against reference cultures. For clones to be considered positive, expansion at FDR<0.05 versus reference and all other wells, an odds ratio above 5, and a frequency above 0.1% in two replicate wells were required. A clonotype was called cross-reactive if it was significantly expanded both in SARS-CoV-2 spike wells and in at least one common cold coronavirus spike condition. Levenshtein distance calculated with the stringdist R package was used to assess CDR3 similarity, and unrooted trees were constructed with ape in R 3.6.1. The source is immuneACCESS, and TCRdb retained only in-frame sequences with V and J called. Part of the clones is not carried over; for the studies checked, unresolved V genes explain less than half of this, and the remainder is unexplained. D and trimming come from the DNA, and the V and J calls and clone size come from that table. This sample gives tens of thousands of clones in total; around 70% of them show up just once. Approximately 2.2% of the sample rests with the top ten.

After roughly 11 days of culture, CD4+ T cells were isolated with the EasySep CD4+ T cell isolation kit. Participants received two doses of either the BNT162b2 or the mRNA-1273 mRNA SARS-CoV-2 vaccine. None of the healthy vaccine recipients had a prior SARS-CoV-2 infection, which was confirmed by nucleocapsid antibody tests that came back negative both before and after vaccination. Half of the culture medium was replaced with fresh IL-2-containing medium on days 3 and 7. Unless noted otherwise, every peptide stimulation condition was grown in triplicate wells. PBMC were separated from whole blood using Ficoll-Paque Plus gradient centrifugation and were then either cryopreserved at -140C or used fresh. Genomic DNA was extracted from cultured CD4+ T cells with the QIAamp micro DNA kit. The sample belongs to a study of vaccination effects on CD4 cells after COVID-19 (dated by TCRdb to between 2021 and 2024). About the study as a whole: To identify antigen-specific CD4+ T cell clonotypes by their expansion, the ViraFEST assay first stimulated PBMC with viral peptide pools and then applied TCR sequencing. A total of roughly 9 COVID-19 convalescent patients and a handful of SARS-CoV-2-naive healthy vaccine recipients were included in the full study. SARS-CoV-2 spike-specific CD4+ TCR repertoires were compared before and after mRNA vaccination in COVID-19 convalescent patients and in infection-naive vaccine recipients. Cultures from other donors in the study were sequenced using the Oncomine TCR Beta short-read assay on an Illumina iSeq 100. Each well held roughly 2 million PBMC cultured in IMDM containing about 5.5% human AB serum, 8.5 to 10 IU/ml IL-2 and gentamicin, along with roughly 10 ug/ml peptides. Across the study, the median time from the second dose to post-vaccine sampling was 72 days (range 14 to 241).

Points the paper makes about the study in general: The study was limited by a small number of convalescent patients, and early post-infection timepoints were lacking. At late post-vaccination timepoints, both infection-induced and vaccine-induced clones showed marked clonal contraction, consistent with waning T cell responses. In healthy vaccine recipients, vaccine-induced clones were almost all SARS-CoV-2 mono-reactive, with only 1 of 255 cross-reactive with common cold coronaviruses.

For CDR1 and CDR2, the germline V gene (reference sequence) lists SEHNR and FQNEAQ. V was cut back by 1 base and J by 4 bases, leaving a gap of 14 bases between them. Inclusive of the bounding cysteine and phenylalanine, the CDR3 is 16 residues long. This entry keeps only the CDR3 DNA: 48 bases, framed from base 1. The TCR was taken from a human donor who received a COVID-19 vaccine. The V and J genes are TRBV7-9 and TRBJ2-1; the D call is tentative, TRBD1 or TRBD2, as each matches 5 bases. The sample here was CD4+ T cells from PBMCs cultured without peptide, taken after COVID-19 vaccination. The DNA reads as follows: TGTGCCAGCAGCTTAGGGGATTCCGGGGCTTACAATGAGCAGTTCTTC. Its translation reads: CASSLGDSGAYNEQFF.